The text below deals with one T cell receptor beta chain. Its antigen is as yet unknown. Healthy donors had no documented immune events, such as infections, while sampled. This specimen belongs to a study of identifying expanded T cells in peripheral blood. V was trimmed by 3 bases and J by 0 bases, leaving 5 bases between them. From germline, CDR1 is MNHNS and CDR2 SASEGT. The CDR3 has 14 residues. TCRdb's table, derived via immunoSEQ multiplex PCR, lists solely in-frame clones and lacks some. The repertoire holds roughly 81,000 clones, with around 84% as singletons. Study-level points and caveats: Approximately 2-week clone count variance significantly increased as total template count grew.

This chain joins TRBV6-1 and TRBJ1-4, with D hard to call. The sequence derives from a person aged 18-70 years in good health. Sample: blood. The CDR3 DNA is TGTGCCAGCAGTGAGGTAACAACTAATGAAAAACTGTTTTTT. Amino acids: CASSEVTTNEKLFF.